A single sample is the source of the 29 T cell receptor beta chains below, sequenced in a study of T-cell reconstitution after alpha-beta-depleted transplantation in children. TCRbeta library construction was performed incorporating unique molecular identifiers. Using its own MiXCR run on the PCR reads, TCRdb lists one record per CDR3 protein. Found here are about 250,000 distinct CDR3 sequences, 20% to 30% of them singletons; the top ten hold 4% to 5.5%. Sequencing was performed on PBMCs, mostly from graft donor cells, taken 360 days after TCRalphabeta/CD19-depleted stem cell transplant. These receptors were collected from a female patient aged 2 to 10 who had a stem cell transplant for congenital amegakaryocytic thrombocytopenia, so the T cells may come from the graft donor.

This chain uses TRBV27 with TRBJ1-1; 8 nucleotides agree with TRBD1. Germline V gene sequence: CDR1 MNHEY, CDR2 SMNVEV (reference sequence). With V trimmed by 4 bases and J by 6 bases, 10 bases remained unmatched. The CDR3 is made up of 15 amino acids. The DNA of the CDR3 is TGTGCCAGCAGTTCGACAGGGGCGTCGGATCCTGAAGCTTTCTTT. Translated, it gives CASSSTGASDPEAFF.

The CDR3: CASGLIYGYTF. CDR3 coding DNA: TGTGCTAGTGGTTTGATCTATGGCTACACCTTC. The rearrangement joins TRBV12-5 to TRBJ1-2; D is unresolved. The CDR3 runs 11 residues. Per germline, CDR1 LGHNT and CDR2 FRNRAP. Trimming took off 2 bases at V and 4 bases at J, with 2 bases between the two ends.

The V gene is TRBV6-1, the J gene TRBJ1-5; 9 bases agree with TRBD1. The CDR3 has 15 amino acids. V lost 6 bases and J lost 2; bases outside the gene matches: 5. The V gene's germline CDR1 is MNHNS and CDR2 SASEGT. The CDR3 coding sequence is TGTGCCAGCAGCGGGCGGACAGGGGGCAATCAGCCCCAGCATTTT. This encodes CASSGRTGGNQPQHF.

The chain carries TRBV20-1 and TRBJ2-7; TRBD2 might be the D (6 bases). Germline CDR1 and CDR2: DFQATT and SNEGSKA (reference sequence). The CDR3 spans 14 residues. CDR3 coding DNA: TGCAGAGGAATAGGGGCGGGGCTAACCTACGAGCAGTACTTC. Protein product: CRGIGAGLTYEQYF.

Details on this clonotype: A much larger clone differs from this one at a single base, so this may be a read error. The chain combines TRBV20-1 with TRBJ1-1; D may be TRBD1 (6 bases). In germline, CDR1 is DFQATT, CDR2 SNEGSKA (reference sequence). The CDR3 covers 13 residues. CDR3 region: CSARSGANAEAFF. DNA of the CDR3: TGCAGTGCTCGCTCAGGGGCGAACGCTGAAGCTTTCTTT.

The chain couples TRBV19 to TRBJ2-1, with TRBD1 identical over 7 bases. V lost 10 bases and J lost 7; bases outside the gene matches: 10. This CDR3 comprises 13 residues. The germline CDR1 and CDR2 sequences are LNHDA and SQIVND (reference sequence). The CDR3 nucleotides read TGTGCCACTGGGACAGTTGGCATAAATGAGCAGTTCTTC. Translating it yields CATGTVGINEQFF. Full variable domain (rest looked up from reference TRBV19 and TRBJ2-1): DGGITQSPKYLFRKEGQNVTLSCEQNLNHDAMYWYRQDPGQGLRLIYYSQIVNDFQKGDIAEGYSVSREKKESFPLTVTSAQKNPTAFYLCATGTVGINEQFFGPGTRLTVL.

This clonotype was recorded a few times. The CDR3 sequence: CASSLRQRDGLAPHYEQYF. As DNA, the CDR3 is TGTGCCAGCAGCCTAAGACAGAGGGACGGACTAGCCCCCCACTACGAGCAGTACTTC. The chain has TRBV11-1 and TRBJ2-7; 8 nucleotides align to TRBD2. The germline V gene has CDR1 SGHAT and CDR2 FQDESV (reference sequence). The length of the CDR3 is 19 residues. J gave up 3 bases and V 5 bases, and 21 bases lay outside the gene matches.

The chain links TRBV28 to TRBJ2-1; the D is unclear. The germline V gene has CDR1 MDHEN and CDR2 SYDVKM. This CDR3 comprises 15 residues. V was clipped by 3 bases and J by 9 bases, with 18 bases between them. The CDR3 sequence is CASSFSLPQPPEQFF. The CDR3 DNA reads TGTGCCAGCAGTTTTTCCCTCCCCCAGCCTCCTGAGCAGTTCTTC.

The chain carries TRBV5-1 and TRBJ2-1, with TRBD2 matching 8 bases. V shed 1 base, J shed 7 bases, and the junction held 7 bases outside the gene matches. Germline lookup yields CDR1 SGHRS and CDR2 YFSETQ. The CDR3 sequence is 15 residues long. The CDR3 coding sequence is TGCGCCAGCAGCTTGCGAGCGGGAGTGGTAAATGAGCAGTTCTTC. Amino acid sequence: CASSLRAGVVNEQFF.

The CDR3 nucleotides read TGTGCCAGCTCAACTAGGACAGGAACTAACTATGGCTACACCTTC. This translates into CASSTRTGTNYGYTF. This chain connects TRBV18 to TRBJ1-2; 7 bases fit TRBD1. CDR1 is KGHSH and CDR2 is LQKENI in the germline V gene. With V trimmed by 5 bases and J by 0 bases, 6 bases remained unmatched. The CDR3 covers 15 residues.

The rearrangement links TRBV20-1 to TRBJ1-4; D might be TRBD1 (6 bases). The CDR3 covers 11 residues. Trimming took off 4 bases at V and 11 bases at J, with 11 bases between the two ends. The germline V gene has CDR1 DFQATT and CDR2 SNEGSKA (reference sequence). The CDR3 sequence: CSAITGRKLFF. The CDR3 DNA sequence: TGCAGTGCTATAACAGGGCGGAAACTGTTTTTT.

In this sample, this clonotype turned up a few times. This chain connects TRBV20-1 to TRBJ2-1, with D possibly TRBD2 on 6 matching bases. The CDR3 is 14 residues long. Trimming took 5 bases from V and 7 from J, leaving 18 bases between them. Germline V CDR1 and CDR2: DFQATT, SNEGSKA (reference sequence). The CDR3 nucleotides read TGCAGTGCTGTCCACCCGGGAGTAAGAAATGAGCAGTTCTTC. This translates into CSAVHPGVRNEQFF.

This clonotype was detected only a few times. This rearrangement joins TRBV4-3 to TRBJ2-7; 10 bases are a match to TRBD2. After removal of 5 bases from V and 1 base from J, the junction contained 11 bases not matched to a gene. Germline CDR1 and CDR2: LGHNA and YSLEER. CDR3 size: 17 residues. The CDR3 nucleotides are TGCGCCAGCAGCAAAACCGACACTAGCGGGAAATCCTACGAGCAGTACTTC. Amino acid sequence: CASSKTDTSGKSYEQYF.

This clonotype was detected many times. The genes are TRBV12-3 or TRBV12-4 and TRBJ1-3; D remains ambiguous. V lost 3 bases to trimming and J lost 4 bases, with 13 bases between them. CDR3 length: 15 amino acids. The CDR3 bases are TGTGCCAGCAGTTTCCAGGTTCAAGGAGGAAACACCATATATTTT. This codes for CASSFQVQGGNTIYF.

This clonotype was recorded at least ten times. The J gene is TRBJ2-6, the V gene TRBV28; 8 nucleotides align to TRBD1. This CDR3 has 18 amino acids. The germline CDR1 and CDR2 sequences are MDHEN and SYDVKM. V dropped 1 base and J dropped 0; count of bases not matched to a gene: 5. As DNA, the CDR3 is TGTGCCAGCAGTTTATCGGGACAGGTGTTCTCTGGGGCCAACGTCCTGACTTTC. Translating gives CASSLSGQVFSGANVLTF.

This clonotype was picked up a small number of times. The chain has TRBV7-9 and TRBJ1-2; the D is unclear. Trimming took 1 base from V and 8 from J, leaving 11 bases between them. Germline CDR1 is SEHNR and CDR2 is FQNEAQ (reference sequence). The CDR3 covers 13 residues. CDR3 nucleotides: TGTGCCAGCAGCTTAGATTCCTTAGGAGGCTACACCTTC. As protein: CASSLDSLGGYTF. Supplemented by reference TRBV7-9 and TRBJ1-2, the full variable domain reads DTGVSQNPRHKITKRGQNVTFRCDPISEHNRLYWYRQTLGQGPEFLTYFQNEAQLEKSRLLSDRFSAERPKGSFSTLEIQRTEQGDSAMYLCASSLDSLGGYTFGSGTRLTVV.

This chain connects TRBV10-3 to TRBJ2-7; 7 positions agree with TRBD1. Per the germline V gene, CDR1 is ENHRY and CDR2 is SYGVKD. The CDR3 contains 15 residues. V shed 3 bases, J shed 5 bases, and the junction held 10 bases outside the gene matches. The CDR3 nucleotides read TGTGCCATCAGTGACTCCAGACAGGGCGTCCACGAGCAGTACTTC. Translating it yields CAISDSRQGVHEQYF.

This clonotype was recorded a few times. The chain is built from TRBV29-1 and TRBJ1-4; 10 bases align to TRBD1. From germline, CDR1 is SQVTM and CDR2 ANQGSEA. Losses at the gene ends were 7 bases for V and 8 bases for J; bases not matched to a gene: 16. The CDR3 has 16 amino acids. The chain's CDR3 is CSAKDLDRGLGEKLFF. The CDR3 region has the DNA TGCAGCGCTAAAGACCTCGACAGGGGGCTCGGAGAAAAACTGTTTTTT.

The V call is TRBV30, the J call TRBJ1-1, with D unclear. This CDR3 has 13 amino acids. The V end was cut by 4 bases, the J end by 3 bases, with 12 bases between. The germline V gene has CDR1 GTSNPN and CDR2 SVGIG (reference sequence). CDR3 sequence: CAWNTDGYTEAFF. The CDR3 DNA reads as TGTGCCTGGAATACGGACGGGTACACTGAAGCTTTCTTT.

The V and J genes are TRBV2 and TRBJ1-1; D uncertain. CDR1 and CDR2 from the germline V gene are SNHLY and FYNNEI. V gave up 8 bases and J gave up 5 bases, with 9 bases separating them. The CDR3 runs 11 residues. The CDR3 is CASPKMTEAFF. The CDR3, as DNA: TGTGCCAGCCCTAAAATGACTGAAGCTTTCTTT.

This clonotype was observed a few times. The chain couples TRBV6-4 to TRBJ2-1, with D possibly being TRBD2 (5 bases). The V end was cut by 1 base, the J end by 8 bases, with 21 bases between. The germline CDR1 and CDR2 sequences are MRHNA and SNTAGT. The CDR3 consists of 17 residues. CDR3 DNA: TGTGCCAGCAGTGACTTTTGTAGAACGGGGTCTATCGATGAGCAGTTCTTC. Encoded protein: CASSDFCRTGSIDEQFF.

V usage is TRBV30 and J usage is TRBJ2-6; 7 nucleotides align to TRBD1. The CDR3 covers 15 residues. Germline assignment: CDR1 GTSNPN and CDR2 SVGIG (reference sequence). The V and J ends lost 0 bases and 4 bases, in that order; junction bases with no gene match: 3. The CDR3 DNA is TGTGCCTGGAGTGTGGGGGACAGAGGGGCCAACGTCCTGACTTTC. It codes for CAWSVGDRGANVLTF. The whole variable domain, filled in from reference TRBV30 and TRBJ2-6, reads SQTIHQWPATLVQPVGSPLSLECTVEGTSNPNLYWYRQAAGRGLQLLFYSVGIGQISSEVPQNLSASRPQDRQFILSSKKLLLSDSGFYLCAWSVGDRGANVLTFGAGSRLTVL.

V is TRBV20-1 and J is TRBJ2-7; the match to TRBD2 covers 7 bases. Losses at the gene ends were 1 base for V and 4 bases for J; bases not matched to a gene: 7. The CDR3 runs to 14 residues. CDR1 is DFQATT, CDR2 SNEGSKA, per germline (reference sequence). Written as DNA, the CDR3 is TGCAGTGCTAGAGCAACTAGCGAAGGGTACGAGCAGTACTTC. Translated, it gives CSARATSEGYEQYF.

V and J are TRBV15 and TRBJ1-2; D gene ambiguous. The germline gives CDR1 LNHNV, CDR2 YYDKDF (reference sequence). CDR3 length equals 14 residues. V was trimmed by 5 bases and J by 4 bases, leaving 14 bases between them. CDR3 sequence reads: CATSSLGGRYGYTF. CDR3 DNA: TGTGCCACCAGCTCACTTGGAGGTCGCTATGGCTACACCTTC. Looking up the rest from reference TRBV15 and TRBJ1-2 gives the full variable domain: DAMVIQNPRYQVTQFGKPVTLSCSQTLNHNVMYWYQQKSSQAPKLLFHYYDKDFNNEADTPDNFQSRRPNTSFCFLDIRSPGLGDTAMYLCATSSLGGRYGYTFGSGTRLTVV.

This clonotype was observed a few times. The chain joins TRBV5-1 to TRBJ1-2; no clear D. The CDR3 runs to 15 residues. The germline V gene encodes CDR1 SGHRS and CDR2 YFSETQ. V was shortened by 4 bases and J by 4 bases, with 17 bases between the two germline ends. The CDR3 loop reads CASSPDHRSLYGYTF. CDR3 DNA: TGCGCCAGCAGCCCTGATCACCGATCACTCTATGGCTACACCTTC.

The chain joins TRBV6-1 to TRBJ2-7; D remains unclear. The germline V and J ends were trimmed by 0 bases and 5 bases, with 8 bases remaining between them. CDR1 and CDR2 from the germline V gene are MNHNS and SASEGT. This CDR3 is built from 13 residues. The CDR3 DNA is TGTGCCAGCAGTGAAGCTTGGGGAAACGAGCAGTACTTC. Its protein product is CASSEAWGNEQYF.

V is TRBV21-1 and J is TRBJ1-2. TRBV21-1 is a known pseudogene. The CDR3 runs 15 residues. CDR3 region: CASSITGEGSYGYTF. CDR3 coding DNA: TGTGCCAGCAGCATCACCGGGGAGGGTAGCTATGGCTACACCTTC.

The chain is built from TRBV19 and TRBJ1-2; D gene ambiguous. The CDR3 covers 15 residues. Germline V gene lookup returns CDR1 LNHDA and CDR2 SQIVND (reference sequence). The V and J ends lost 3 bases and 1 base respectively, with 12 bases between them. In nucleotides, the CDR3 is TGTGCCAGTAGTATGTCGGCCAAATATAACTATGGCTACACCTTC. It encodes CASSMSAKYNYGYTF.

This clonotype was recorded a few times. This rearrangement joins TRBV7-9 to TRBJ1-4; D remains ambiguous. Trimming removed 1 base at V and 6 bases at J, with 9 bases between. The CDR3 is 14 amino acids. CDR1 and CDR2 from the germline V gene are SEHNR and FQNEAQ (reference sequence). In DNA form, the CDR3 reads TGTGCCAGCAGCTTAGATTTGAGGGATGAAAAACTGTTTTTT. Its translation is CASSLDLRDEKLFF. The whole variable domain, filled in from reference TRBV7-9 and TRBJ1-4, reads DTGVSQNPRHKITKRGQNVTFRCDPISEHNRLYWYRQTLGQGPEFLTYFQNEAQLEKSRLLSDRFSAERPKGSFSTLEIQRTEQGDSAMYLCASSLDLRDEKLFFGSGTQLSVL.